Listed here is a single T cell receptor (beta chain). The antigen is undetermined. V was trimmed by 4 bases and J by 2 bases, leaving 13 bases between them. Germline assignment: CDR1 SGHRS and CDR2 YFSETQ. The CDR3 extends over 14 amino acids. The sample is drawn from a study of T-cell memory formation after mild COVID-19. Study conclusions and caveats: For contracting clones, CD4+ ones sat mainly in CM and EM, CD8+ in EMRA.

TCRdb reprocessed the 5' RACE reads via MiXCR and lists one record per CDR3 protein. The table records under 600,000 distinct CDR3 sequences, roughly 20% of them present only once. Sequenced input: PBMCs or a T cell subset sorted from them (not recorded which). The TCR comes from an adult woman who had mild COVID-19 (a few samples of this study predate the infection). Cell type and time point are not known. The chain links TRBV5-1 to TRBJ2-7, with D uncertain. CDR3 loop: CASSTGVTPYEQYV. Here the CDR3 DNA reads TGCGCCAGCAGCACTGGGGTTACACCCTACGAGCAGTACGTC.